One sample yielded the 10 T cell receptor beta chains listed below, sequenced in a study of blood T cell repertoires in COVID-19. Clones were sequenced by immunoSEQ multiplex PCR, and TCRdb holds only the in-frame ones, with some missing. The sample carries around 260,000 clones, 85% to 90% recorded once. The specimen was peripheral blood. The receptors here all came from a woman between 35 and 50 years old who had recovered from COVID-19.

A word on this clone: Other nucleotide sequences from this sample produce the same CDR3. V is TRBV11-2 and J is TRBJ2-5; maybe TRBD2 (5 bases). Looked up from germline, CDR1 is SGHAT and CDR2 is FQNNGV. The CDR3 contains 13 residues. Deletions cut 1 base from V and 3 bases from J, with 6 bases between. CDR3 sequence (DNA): TGTGCCAGCAGCTTAGTCGGGGAAGAGACCCAGTACTTC. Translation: CASSLVGEETQYF.

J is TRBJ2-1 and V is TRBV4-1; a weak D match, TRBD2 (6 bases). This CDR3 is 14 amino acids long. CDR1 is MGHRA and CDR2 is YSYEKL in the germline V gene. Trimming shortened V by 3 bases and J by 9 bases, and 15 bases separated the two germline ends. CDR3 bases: TGCGCCAGCAGCCATGCCGCGGGGACCCCTGAGCAGTTCTTC. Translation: CASSHAAGTPEQFF.

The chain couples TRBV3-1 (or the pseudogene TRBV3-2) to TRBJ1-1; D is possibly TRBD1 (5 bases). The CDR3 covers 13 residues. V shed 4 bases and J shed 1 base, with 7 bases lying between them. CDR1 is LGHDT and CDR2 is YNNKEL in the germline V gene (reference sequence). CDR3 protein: CASSLGGNTEAFF. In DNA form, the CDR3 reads TGTGCCAGCAGCCTGGGGGGGAACACTGAAGCTTTCTTT.

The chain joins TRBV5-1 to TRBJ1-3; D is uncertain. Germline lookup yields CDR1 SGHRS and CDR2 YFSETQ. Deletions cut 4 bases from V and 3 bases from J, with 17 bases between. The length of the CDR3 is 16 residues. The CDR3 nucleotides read TGCGCCAGCAGCCGGGCGGGGAGGGCAGGTGGAAACACCATATATTTT. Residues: CASSRAGRAGGNTIYF. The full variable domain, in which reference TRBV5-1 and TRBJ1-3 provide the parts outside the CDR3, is KAGVTQTPRYLIKTRGQQVTLSCSPISGHRSVSWYQQTPGQGLQFLFEYFSETQRNKGNFPGRFSGRQFSNSRSEMNVSTLELGDSALYLCASSRAGRAGGNTIYFGEGSWLTVV.

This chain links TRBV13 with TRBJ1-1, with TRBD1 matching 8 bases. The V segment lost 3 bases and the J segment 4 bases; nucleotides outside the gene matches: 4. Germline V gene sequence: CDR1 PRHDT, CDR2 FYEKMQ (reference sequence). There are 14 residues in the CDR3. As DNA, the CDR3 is TGTGCCAGCAGCTTGGAACAGGGGGGCACTGAAGCTTTCTTT. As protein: CASSLEQGGTEAFF.

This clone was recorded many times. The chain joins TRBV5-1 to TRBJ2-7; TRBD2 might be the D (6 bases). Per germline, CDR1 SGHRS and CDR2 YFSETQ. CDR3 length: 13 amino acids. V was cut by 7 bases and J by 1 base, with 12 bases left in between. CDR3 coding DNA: TGCGCCAGCGCGGGGACGGAATCCTACGAGCAGTACTTC. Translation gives CASAGTESYEQYF.

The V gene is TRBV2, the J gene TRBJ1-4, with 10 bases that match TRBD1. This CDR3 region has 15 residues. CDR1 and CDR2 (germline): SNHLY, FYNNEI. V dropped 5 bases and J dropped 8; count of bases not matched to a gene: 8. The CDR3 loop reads CASSPRGQGQEKLFF. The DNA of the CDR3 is TGTGCCAGCAGTCCTCGGGGACAGGGGCAGGAAAAACTGTTTTTT.

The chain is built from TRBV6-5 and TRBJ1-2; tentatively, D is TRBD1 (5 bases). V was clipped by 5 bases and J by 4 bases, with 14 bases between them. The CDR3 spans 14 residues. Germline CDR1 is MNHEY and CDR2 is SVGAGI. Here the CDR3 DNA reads TGTGCCAGCAGTACGGCGGGACGGTCCTATGGCTACACCTTC. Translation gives CASSTAGRSYGYTF.

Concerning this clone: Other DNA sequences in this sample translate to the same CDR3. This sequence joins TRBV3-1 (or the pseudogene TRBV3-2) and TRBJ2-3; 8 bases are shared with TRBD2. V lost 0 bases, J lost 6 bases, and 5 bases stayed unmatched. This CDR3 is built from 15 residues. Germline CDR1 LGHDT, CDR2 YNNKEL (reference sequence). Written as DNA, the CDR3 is TGTGCCAGCAGCCAAGAGGGCGGCGGGGGGGATACGCAGTATTTT. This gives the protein CASSQEGGGGDTQYF.

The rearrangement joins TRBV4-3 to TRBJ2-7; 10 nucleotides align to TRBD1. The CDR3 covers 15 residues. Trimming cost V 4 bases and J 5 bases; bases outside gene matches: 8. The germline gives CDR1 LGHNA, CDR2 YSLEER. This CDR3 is CASSRTGTGAHEQYF. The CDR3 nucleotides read TGCGCCAGCAGCCGAACGGGGACAGGGGCCCACGAGCAGTACTTC.